A selection of T cell receptor beta chains follows, all from one sample in a study of T cell responses to AZD1222 COVID-19 vaccine. Clones were read by immunoSEQ multiplex PCR, and TCRdb kept only the in-frame ones, dropping some. This sample has about 180,000 clones, with around 89% found just once. The source was peripheral blood, collected on day 0 of AZD1222 vaccination. All receptors come from an adult in good health. CDR3s include the opening cysteine and the closing phenylalanine or tryptophan.

J	V	CDR3
TRBJ2-2	TRBV7-3	CASSLGTGTGELFF
TRBJ2-3	TRBV4-2	CASSQEAGVGTDTQYF
TRBJ1-3	TRBV29-1	CSVEDFSGNTIYF
TRBJ1-6	TRBV5-1	CASSLARDRGSGRSPLHF
TRBJ1-1	TRBV19	CASQSGPGLRGAFF
TRBJ2-1	TRBV2	CASRQPLAGGRNEQFF
TRBJ1-1	TRBV18	CASSPTFLEGSEAFF
TRBJ2-1	TRBV6-1	CASSELIGGAAEQFF
TRBJ1-6	TRBV7-7	CASSLGTGDNSPLHF
TRBJ1-2	TRBV6-1	CASSESVLGQGVNYGYTF
TRBJ2-5	TRBV5-1	CASSLDGGGEETQYF
TRBJ2-1	TRBV9	CASSPWTSGGSYNEQFF
TRBJ2-3	TRBV6-5	CASSYGQETDTQYF
TRBJ2-2	TRBV6-1	CASSEIRNTGELFF
TRBJ1-2	TRBV4-1	CASSGGGPSRYGYTF
TRBJ2-7	TRBV5-1	CASSVRQGDYEQYF
TRBJ1-5	TRBV2	CASSEAGWGQPQHF
TRBJ2-5	TRBV6-5	CASSYEGRGGETQYF
TRBJ2-1	TRBV9	CASSVATRVGGRLYNEQFF
TRBJ2-5	TRBV5-1	CASSGLSSSETQYF
TRBJ2-1	TRBV27	CASRRGDRAYNEQFF
TRBJ1-5	TRBV7-2	CASSQTGPNNQPQHF
TRBJ1-1	TRBV27	CASIKRDRLNTEAFF
TRBJ1-2	TRBV3-1/TRBV3-2	CASSQQGAEGYTF
TRBJ1-2	TRBV5-4	CASRENRGKRGYGYTF
TRBJ1-6	TRBV24-1	CATSDSNNSPLHF
TRBJ2-3	TRBV11-2	CASSPTTGGFTDTQYF
TRBJ1-2	TRBV19	CASSGSATGNYGYTF
TRBJ2-1	TRBV20-1	CSAIAYNEQFF